This entry features one T cell receptor (beta chain) sequence. CDR3 length equals 14 residues. V was pared by 7 bases and J by 5 bases, with 12 bases between. CDR1 is SGHAT, CDR2 FQNNGV, per germline. This sample is drawn from a study of T-cell reconstitution after alpha-beta-depleted transplantation in children. Unique molecular identifiers tagged the TCRbeta library. One entry per CDR3 protein results from TCRdb running MiXCR on the PCR reads. The sample holds 450,000 to 550,000 distinct CDR3 sequences, about 10% seen once. This TCR was sampled from a female patient aged 2-10 years who had a stem cell transplant for aplastic anemia, so the T cells may come from the graft donor. Sequencing was performed on PBMCs, mostly from graft donor cells, taken 180 days after TCRalphabeta/CD19-depleted stem cell transplant. This chain links TRBV11-2 with TRBJ1-6, with unresolved D. The CDR3 nucleotides are TGTGCCAGCACGTTGGGTAACGATAATTCACCCCTCCACTTT. The encoded protein is CASTLGNDNSPLHF.